The rows below give T cell receptor beta chains drawn from one sample of a study of T and B cells in COVID-19 patients. TCRdb re-called the multiplex PCR reads with MiXCR, one entry per CDR3 protein. The sample holds 3,200 or so distinct CDR3 sequences, about 26% seen once. The sample comprised blood. These receptors all come from a human donor with active COVID-19. CDR3s include the opening cysteine and the closing phenylalanine or tryptophan. D genes are given only for firm matches. For some rows the clone size is stated as once, few or many, or as a class when expanded; others skip it.

NA	TRBV6-1	medium-sized	TRBJ2-2	TGTGCCAGCAGTTCAGTGGATGGCGGGGAGCTGTTTTTT	CASSSVDGGELFF
NA	TRBV27	medium-sized	TRBJ1-1	TGTGCCAGCAGTTTATCGGCGGGCCGGGTTCCTTTCTTT	CASSLSAGRVPFF
TRBD1	TRBV7-2	NA	TRBJ2-7	TGTGCCAGCAGCGGGCGGACAGGGGCCCACGAGCAGTACTTC	CASSGRTGAHEQYF
TRBD1	TRBV29-1	medium-sized	TRBJ1-1	TGCAGCGCGTTTCCCGGGACAGTTAACACTGAAGCTTTCTTT	CSAFPGTVNTEAFF
TRBD2	TRBV10-3	once	TRBJ2-3	TGTGCCATCAGCCCTATGAGCGGGGGGGGCACAGATACGCAGTATTTT	CAISPMSGGGTDTQYF
NA	TRBV20-1	NA	TRBJ2-3	TGCAGTGCTAGGACTTCTACTTTCACAGATACGCAGTATTTT	CSARTSTFTDTQYF
TRBD2	TRBV5-4	medium-sized	TRBJ2-7	TGTGCCAGCAGCTTGAGGGGACTAGCGAGCGAGCAGTACTTC	CASSLRGLASEQYF
TRBD1	TRBV20-1	NA	TRBJ1-5	TGCAGTGCTCACAGGGGCGGTCAGCCCCAGCATTTT	CSAHRGGQPQHF
TRBD1	TRBV19	medium-sized	TRBJ1-6	TGTGCCAGTAGATCCGACAGGGCTGGAAATTCACCCCTCCACTTT	CASRSDRAGNSPLHF
TRBD1	TRBV6-5	medium-sized	TRBJ2-7	TGTGCCAGCAGGTCCTCCGGGACAGGGACCTACGAGCAGTACTTC	CASRSSGTGTYEQYF
NA	TRBV5-5	medium-sized	TRBJ2-6	TGTGCCAGCAGCTTGGGCCTCAGGGGCTCTGGGGCCAACGTCCTGACTTTC	CASSLGLRGSGANVLTF
TRBD1	TRBV30	medium-sized	TRBJ1-2	TGTGCCTGGAGTCCAGACAGGGGTTTCGGCTACACCTTC	CAWSPDRGFGYTF
TRBD2	TRBV29-1	NA	TRBJ2-3	TGCAGCGTTCTCTATAGCGGGGGGGGCACAGATACGCAGTATTTT	CSVLYSGGGTDTQYF
NA	TRBV18	medium-sized	TRBJ2-1	TGTGCCAGCTCCTCAAGCTCCTACAATGAGCAGTTCTTC	CASSSSSYNEQFF
TRBD1	TRBV7-2	NA	TRBJ2-7	TGTGCCAGCAGCTCACAGGGGGCCCCCTACGAGCAGTACTTC	CASSSQGAPYEQYF
NA	TRBV7-9	medium-sized	TRBJ2-1	TGTGCCAGCAGCTCCTCAGGCTCGGGCAATGAGCAGTTCTTC	CASSSSGSGNEQFF
TRBD1	TRBV5-4	medium-sized	TRBJ2-5	TGTGCCAGCAGCTTTGACAGGGGTAGGGAGACCCAGTACTTC	CASSFDRGRETQYF
NA	TRBV6-1	NA	TRBJ1-2	TGTGCCAGCAGTGAAGTTTCGGGACCGGCAGCTGCTAACTATGGCTACACCTTC	CASSEVSGPAAANYGYTF
NA	TRBV18	medium-sized	TRBJ1-1	TGTGCCAGCTCGAGCATCAGGGTAGAGGGTACTGAAGCTTTCTTT	CASSSIRVEGTEAFF
NA	TRBV5-4	medium-sized	TRBJ2-7	TGTGCCAGCAGCTTGGATACCTACGAGCAGTACTTC	CASSLDTYEQYF
TRBD2	TRBV12-3/TRBV12-4	medium-sized	TRBJ2-3	TGTGCCAGCAGTTTTACTAGCGGGGGCACAGATACGCAGTATTTT	CASSFTSGGTDTQYF
NA	TRBV29-1	large	TRBJ1-4	TGCAGCGTTGAGGGACGCAATGAAAAACTGTTTTTT	CSVEGRNEKLFF
NA	TRBV15	medium-sized	TRBJ1-5	TGTGCCACCAGCAGCCTCGACGGAGCCAATCAGCCCCAGCATTTT	CATSSLDGANQPQHF
TRBD1	TRBV19	medium-sized	TRBJ1-2	TGTGCCAGTAGTATCGGACAGGGCTGGGGCTACACCTTC	CASSIGQGWGYTF
TRBD2	TRBV6-5	medium-sized	TRBJ2-5	TGTGCCAGCAGACGCGGGGGTTATCAAGAGACCCAGTACTTC	CASRRGGYQETQYF
TRBD2	TRBV6-1	few	TRBJ2-1	TGTGCCAGCAGTCGGACTAGCGGGGGGGGAAACTCCTACAATGAGCAGTTCTTC	CASSRTSGGGNSYNEQFF
NA	TRBV19	medium-sized	TRBJ1-1	TGTGCCAGTAGTATCGTACGAGGGGAATCTGAAGCTTTCTTT	CASSIVRGESEAFF
NA	TRBV20-1	few	TRBJ2-7	TGCAGTGCTTCTCTCTCGGGCGACGAGCAGTACTTC	CSASLSGDEQYF
NA	TRBV5-1	medium-sized	TRBJ2-1	TGCGCCAGCAGCTTTAAGGGAGGCGCCTACAATGAGCAGTTCTTC	CASSFKGGAYNEQFF
TRBD2	TRBV5-1	NA	TRBJ2-7	TGCGCCAGCAGCCTCGGGGGGAGGCAATACGAGCAGTACTTC	CASSLGGRQYEQYF
TRBD1	TRBV6-2/TRBV6-3	medium-sized	TRBJ2-7	TGTGCCAGCAGTTACCGGGACAGGGGCAACGAGCAGTACTTC	CASSYRDRGNEQYF
NA	TRBV10-3	medium-sized	TRBJ2-5	TGTGCCATCGGGGCGCGGGCAAGGGAGACCCAGTACTTC	CAIGARARETQYF
NA	TRBV20-1	once	TRBJ1-1	TGCAGTGCTCACCGGGGGACTGAAGCTTTCTTT	CSAHRGTEAFF
NA	TRBV11-2	NA	TRBJ1-1	TGTGCCAGCAGCTTGAACGTCGGAAACACTGAAGCTTTCTTT	CASSLNVGNTEAFF
NA	TRBV19	medium-sized	TRBJ1-2	TGTGCCAGTAGCGCTACTACCGGGGCTAACTATGGCTACACCTTC	CASSATTGANYGYTF
TRBD2	TRBV11-3	NA	TRBJ2-1	TGTGCCAGCAGCTTACTAGCGGGGGGGCGAGATGAGCAGTTCTTC	CASSLLAGGRDEQFF
NA	TRBV18	medium-sized	TRBJ1-4	TGTGCCAGCTCACCTGGGACAACTGAAAAACTGTTTTTT	CASSPGTTEKLFF
NA	TRBV11-3	NA	TRBJ1-1	TGTGCCAGCAGGACGCGGCCGTGGGGAGCTTTCTTT	CASRTRPWGAFF
TRBD1	TRBV5-1	medium-sized	TRBJ2-7	TGCGCCAGCAGCCAGGGACAGGGGGGTGGCGAGCAGTACTTC	CASSQGQGGGEQYF
NA	TRBV13	medium-sized	TRBJ2-7	TGTGCCAGCAGCATTCAGGGGAACGAGCAGTACTTC	CASSIQGNEQYF
TRBD1	TRBV20-1	few	TRBJ1-1	TGCAGCGCGGGACAGACAAACACTGAAGCTTTCTTT	CSAGQTNTEAFF
NA	TRBV5-1	NA	TRBJ2-2	TGCGCCAGCAGCCCGACTGAAGCGAACACCGGGGAGCTGTTTTTT	CASSPTEANTGELFF
NA	TRBV7-9	NA	TRBJ2-7	TGTGCCAGCAGCTTAGTGTCAGGGGCAGCCTACGAGCAGTACTTC	CASSLVSGAAYEQYF
NA	TRBV5-1	NA	TRBJ1-1	TGCGCCAGCAGCTTAGGCCGGGACACTGAAGCTTTCTTT	CASSLGRDTEAFF
NA	TRBV6-2/TRBV6-3	few	TRBJ1-5	TGTGCCAGCAGCAACCGGTTACGTCTCGCAGACAGCAATCAGCCCCAGCATTTT	CASSNRLRLADSNQPQHF
NA	TRBV5-1	few	TRBJ2-1	TGCGCCAGCAGCTTGGCCGTCGGGAGAGCGCAGAATGAGCAGTTCTTC	CASSLAVGRAQNEQFF
NA	TRBV20-1	few	TRBJ1-2	TGCAGTGCTAGAGGTAACACGGGCGGCTACACCTTC	CSARGNTGGYTF
TRBD2	TRBV6-5	NA	TRBJ2-3	TGTGCCAGCAGTGGTAGCGGGGCCACAGATACGCAGTATTTT	CASSGSGATDTQYF
TRBD2	TRBV19	medium-sized	TRBJ2-3	TGTGCCAGTAGTAGGCGGAGGAGCGGGGCGACAGATACGCAGTATTTT	CASSRRRSGATDTQYF
NA	TRBV6-5	medium-sized	TRBJ1-6	TGTGCCAGCAGGCGGCAGGGATTTAATTCACCCCTCCACTTT	CASRRQGFNSPLHF
NA	TRBV5-1	NA	TRBJ1-2	TGCGCCAGCAGCCTTCTAAGTTCTAACTATGGCTACACCTTC	CASSLLSSNYGYTF
NA	TRBV6-1	few	TRBJ2-7	TGTGCCAGCAGTGACCCGACACCGAGGCGGGGTAGGTACGAGCAGTACTTC	CASSDPTPRRGRYEQYF